A selection of T cell receptor beta chains follows, all from one sample in a study of blood T cell repertoires in COVID-19. Generated by immunoSEQ multiplex PCR, the TCRdb table keeps only in-frame clones and is missing some. The sample has about 100,000 clones; around 89% are singletons. Sequenced sample: peripheral blood. All receptors come from a man aged 45-65 years with active or convalescent COVID-19. Each CDR3 is given with its conserved first and last residue. Where a row states a size, it is once, few, many or the class of an expanded clone; other rows omit it.

J	size	V	CDR3
TRBJ2-3	-	TRBV30	CGASGTTDTQYF
TRBJ2-3	-	TRBV5-1	CASSLRGEATDTQYF
TRBJ1-6	once	TRBV6-5	CASSPRGRQNSPLHF
TRBJ1-2	once	TRBV7-6	CASSPQGTAAYGYTF
TRBJ1-4	-	TRBV5-1	CASSLALGGSNEKLFF
TRBJ1-1	-	TRBV30	CAWSSTGTEAFF
TRBJ2-3	-	TRBV28	CASSLAGSTDTQYF
TRBJ1-5	-	TRBV2	CASSVRDRGQPQHF
TRBJ1-6	-	TRBV11-2	CASSLRGSDLYNSPLHF
TRBJ1-1	-	TRBV5-1	CASSLKQGGTEAFF
TRBJ2-7	-	TRBV6-2/TRBV6-3	CASSWGLAGYEQYF
TRBJ1-5	-	TRBV7-2	CASSFRNDQPQHF
TRBJ2-5	-	TRBV5-8	CASSKGSQIQETQYF
TRBJ2-2	-	TRBV3-1/TRBV3-2	CASSHGTSGANTGELFF
TRBJ2-7	-	TRBV20-1	CSAQAGYEQYF
TRBJ2-7	once	TRBV3-1/TRBV3-2	CASSQGPTASEISYEQYF
TRBJ2-3	-	TRBV12-3/TRBV12-4	CASSLVKGQQYF
TRBJ2-3	few	TRBV28	CASRQGDTQYF
TRBJ1-2	-	TRBV6-5	CASATSAQVLYGYTF
TRBJ1-2	-	TRBV5-6	CASSPNRGYVYGYTF
TRBJ1-2	-	TRBV19	CASSLRDIPRGYGYTF
TRBJ1-5	-	TRBV10-3	CAISESYSSNQPQHF
TRBJ2-3	-	TRBV18	CASSRDYLETDTQYF
TRBJ2-5	-	TRBV3-1/TRBV3-2	CASSLRTGGQETQYF
TRBJ2-5	once	TRBV27	CASSSTAWREVETQYF
TRBJ2-1	-	TRBV3-1/TRBV3-2	CASSQTSGRVNEQFF
TRBJ2-3	-	TRBV4-3	CASSRVAGVPDTQYF
TRBJ2-1	-	TRBV5-1	CASQGGPGLNEQFF
TRBJ2-5	-	TRBV15	CATSRVSGGGETQYF
TRBJ2-6	few	TRBV19	CASTSDRGSYSGANVLTF
TRBJ2-3	-	TRBV13	CASSAGLAGTDTQYF
TRBJ1-1	-	TRBV12-3/TRBV12-4	CASSLTGIEAFF
TRBJ2-7	-	TRBV4-2	CASSQDEGALTYEQYF
TRBJ1-5	-	TRBV7-6	CASSLGDREDQPQHF
TRBJ2-1	-	TRBV5-5	CASSRQGEGNEQFF
TRBJ1-5	-	TRBV28	CASSTYDRGNQPQHF
TRBJ1-5	few	TRBV20-1	CSASVLDNQPQHF
TRBJ2-1	-	TRBV25-1	CASSLKREGPEDEQFF
TRBJ1-4	-	TRBV15	CATSSSGGSAEKLFF
TRBJ1-1	-	TRBV5-1	CASSFSLTGGREAFF
TRBJ2-4	-	TRBV3-1/TRBV3-2	CASSQPAGVAKNIQYF
TRBJ2-3	-	TRBV28	CASSHPGRAEGNTDTQYF
TRBJ2-7	-	TRBV11-2	CASSSPDILGGGEQYF
TRBJ2-1	few	TRBV11-3	CASSPGPYNEQFF
TRBJ1-5	-	TRBV19	CASSRGSSNQPQHF
TRBJ2-1	-	TRBV27	CASSLGEGRDEQFF
TRBJ2-1	-	TRBV6-4	CASSDSYRGRSHEQFF
TRBJ2-3	-	TRBV7-9	CASSSPRLRSDTQYF
TRBJ1-1	-	TRBV28	CASMVQGNTEAFF
TRBJ2-7	-	TRBV4-1	CASSQPRDRGYYEQYF
TRBJ2-2	-	TRBV6-2/TRBV6-3	CASTPYWTSEESGELFF
TRBJ2-7	-	TRBV7-9	CASSRQTGTIGHEQYF
TRBJ2-4	-	TRBV20-1	CSARDLISYF
TRBJ2-1	-	TRBV9	CASSGSGRRSYNEQFF
TRBJ2-7	-	TRBV7-9	CASDSESPYEQYF
TRBJ2-1	-	TRBV29-1	CSARGLAGDISYNEQFF
TRBJ1-2	-	TRBV10-3	CAISGGGFLNYGYTF